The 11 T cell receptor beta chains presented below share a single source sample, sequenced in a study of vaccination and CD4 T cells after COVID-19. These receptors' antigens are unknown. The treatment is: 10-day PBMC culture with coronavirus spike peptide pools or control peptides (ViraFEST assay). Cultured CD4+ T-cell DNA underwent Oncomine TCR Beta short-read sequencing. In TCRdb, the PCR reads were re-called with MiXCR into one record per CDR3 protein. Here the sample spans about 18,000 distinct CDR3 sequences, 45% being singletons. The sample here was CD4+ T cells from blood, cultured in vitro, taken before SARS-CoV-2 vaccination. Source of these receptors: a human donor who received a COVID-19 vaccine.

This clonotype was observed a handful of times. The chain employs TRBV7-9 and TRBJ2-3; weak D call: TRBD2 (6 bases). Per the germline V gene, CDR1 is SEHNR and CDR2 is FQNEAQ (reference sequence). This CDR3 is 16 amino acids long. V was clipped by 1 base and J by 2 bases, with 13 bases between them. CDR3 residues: CASSLDLTGDTDTQYF. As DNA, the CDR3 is TGTGCCAGCAGCTTAGATTTGACGGGGGACACAGATACGCAGTATTTT. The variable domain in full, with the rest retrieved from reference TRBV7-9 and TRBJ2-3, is DTGVSQNPRHKITKRGQNVTFRCDPISEHNRLYWYRQTLGQGPEFLTYFQNEAQLEKSRLLSDRFSAERPKGSFSTLEIQRTEQGDSAMYLCASSLDLTGDTDTQYFGPGTRLTVL.

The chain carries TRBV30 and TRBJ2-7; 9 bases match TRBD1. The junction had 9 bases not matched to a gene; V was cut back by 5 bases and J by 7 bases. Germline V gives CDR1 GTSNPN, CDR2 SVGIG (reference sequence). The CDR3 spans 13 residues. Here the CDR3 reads CAWDRGRSYEQYF. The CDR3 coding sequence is TGTGCCTGGGACAGGGGGAGGTCTTATGAGCAGTACTTC.

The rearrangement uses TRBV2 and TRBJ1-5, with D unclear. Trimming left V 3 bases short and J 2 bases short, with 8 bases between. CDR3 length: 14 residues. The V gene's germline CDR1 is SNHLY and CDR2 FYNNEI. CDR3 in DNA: TGTGCCAGCAGTGACACGACGGGCAATCAGCCCCAGCATTTT. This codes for CASSDTTGNQPQHF.

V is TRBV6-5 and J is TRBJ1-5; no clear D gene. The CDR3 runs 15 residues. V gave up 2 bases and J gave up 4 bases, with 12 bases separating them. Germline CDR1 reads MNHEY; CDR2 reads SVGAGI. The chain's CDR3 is CASSYPGGANQPQHF. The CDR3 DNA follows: TGTGCCAGCAGTTACCCAGGAGGCGCAAATCAGCCCCAGCATTTT.

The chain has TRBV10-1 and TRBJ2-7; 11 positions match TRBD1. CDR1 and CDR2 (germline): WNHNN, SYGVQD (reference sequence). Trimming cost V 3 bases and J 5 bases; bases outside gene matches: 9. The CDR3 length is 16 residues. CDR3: CASSDLGTGGFNEQYF. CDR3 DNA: TGCGCCAGCAGTGACCTCGGGACAGGGGGATTCAACGAGCAGTACTTC.

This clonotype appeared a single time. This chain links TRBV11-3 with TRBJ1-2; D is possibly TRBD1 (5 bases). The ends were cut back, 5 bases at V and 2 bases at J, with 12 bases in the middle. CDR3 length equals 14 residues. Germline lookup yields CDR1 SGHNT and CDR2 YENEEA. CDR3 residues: CASSRLGPNYGYTF. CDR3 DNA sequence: TGTGCCAGCAGCCGACTGGGACCAAACTATGGCTACACCTTC.

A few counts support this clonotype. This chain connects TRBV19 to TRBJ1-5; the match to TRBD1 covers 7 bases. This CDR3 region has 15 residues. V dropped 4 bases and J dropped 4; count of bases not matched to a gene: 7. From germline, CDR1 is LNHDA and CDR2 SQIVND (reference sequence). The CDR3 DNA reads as TGTGCCAGTAGTAACCGGGACAGCCCTAATCAGCCCCAGCATTTT. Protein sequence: CASSNRDSPNQPQHF. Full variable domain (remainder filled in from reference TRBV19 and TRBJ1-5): DGGITQSPKYLFRKEGQNVTLSCEQNLNHDAMYWYRQDPGQGLRLIYYSQIVNDFQKGDIAEGYSVSREKKESFPLTVTSAQKNPTAFYLCASSNRDSPNQPQHFGDGTRLSIL.

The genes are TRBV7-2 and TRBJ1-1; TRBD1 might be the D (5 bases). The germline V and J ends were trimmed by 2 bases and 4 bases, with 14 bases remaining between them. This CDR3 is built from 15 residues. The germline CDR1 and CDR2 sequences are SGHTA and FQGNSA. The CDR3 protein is CASSLRLRDSTEAFF. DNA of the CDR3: TGTGCCAGCAGCTTACGACTCAGGGATAGCACTGAAGCTTTCTTT.

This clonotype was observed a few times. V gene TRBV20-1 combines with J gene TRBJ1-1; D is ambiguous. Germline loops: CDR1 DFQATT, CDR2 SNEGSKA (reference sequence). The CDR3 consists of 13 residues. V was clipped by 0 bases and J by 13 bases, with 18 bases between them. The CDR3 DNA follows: TGCAGTGCTAGAGAGAGGGCGGCCCCGAACGGTTTCTTT. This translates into CSARERAAPNGFF.

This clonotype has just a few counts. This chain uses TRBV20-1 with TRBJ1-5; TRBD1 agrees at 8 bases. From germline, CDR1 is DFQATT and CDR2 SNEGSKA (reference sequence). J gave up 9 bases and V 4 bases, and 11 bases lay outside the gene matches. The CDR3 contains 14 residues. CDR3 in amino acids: CSATGQDFSRPQHF. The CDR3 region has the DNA TGCAGTGCTACGGGACAGGATTTTAGCCGGCCCCAGCATTTT.

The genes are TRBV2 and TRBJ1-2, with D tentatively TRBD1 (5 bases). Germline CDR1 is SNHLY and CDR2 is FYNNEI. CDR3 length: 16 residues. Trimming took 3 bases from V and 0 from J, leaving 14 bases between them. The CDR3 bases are TGTGCCAGCAGTGATATCGACAGCGTAGCTAACTATGGCTACACCTTC. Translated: CASSDIDSVANYGYTF.